This TCR beta chain was found in a study of blood T cell repertoires in COVID-19. Per the study methods: Cell counts per sample came from amplifying reference gene primers. Measured with immunoSEQ multiplex PCR; TCRdb has only the in-frame clones, and not every one. V and J calls and clone size are as listed in that table; D and trimming were resolved from the DNA. The profile covers some 62,000 clones, with over 75% appearing a single time and about 5% taken by the ten largest. V shed 0 bases and J 7 bases; nucleotides not matched to a gene: 3. CDR1 and CDR2 (germline): SGHRS, YFSETQ. The CDR3 consists of 14 residues.

The sequenced material came from peripheral blood. This receptor was taken from a human donor in a cohort sampled during active COVID-19. The chain combines TRBV5-1 with TRBJ2-7; TRBD2 matches at 11 bases. The CDR3 bases are TGCGCCAGCAGCTTGGGGGGACTAGCGGAGGAGCAGTACTTC. Protein sequence: CASSLGGLAEEQYF.